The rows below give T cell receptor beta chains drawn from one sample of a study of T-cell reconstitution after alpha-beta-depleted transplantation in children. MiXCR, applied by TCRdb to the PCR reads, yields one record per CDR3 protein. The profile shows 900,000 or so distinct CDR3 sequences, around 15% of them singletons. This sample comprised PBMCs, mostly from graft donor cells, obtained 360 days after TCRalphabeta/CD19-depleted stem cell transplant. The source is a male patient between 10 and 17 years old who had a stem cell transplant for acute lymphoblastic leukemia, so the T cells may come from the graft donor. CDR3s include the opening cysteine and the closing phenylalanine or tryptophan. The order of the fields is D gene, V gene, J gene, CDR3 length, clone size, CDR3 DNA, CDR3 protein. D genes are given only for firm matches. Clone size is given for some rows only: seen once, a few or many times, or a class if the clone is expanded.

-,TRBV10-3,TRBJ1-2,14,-,TGTGCCATCAGTGACAGGGCGGGTCGCTATGGCTACACCTTC,CAISDRAGRYGYTF
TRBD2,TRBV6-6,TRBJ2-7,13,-,TGTGCCAGCAGTTACTCACTAGCGAACGAGCAGTACTTC,CASSYSLANEQYF
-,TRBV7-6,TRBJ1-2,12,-,TGTGCCAGCGGAGGGATTAACTATGGCTACACCTTC,CASGGINYGYTF
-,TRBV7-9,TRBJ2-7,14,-,TGTGCCAGCAGCCCCTCCCTCGGGTACTACGAGCAGTACTTC,CASSPSLGYYEQYF
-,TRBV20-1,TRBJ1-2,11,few,TGCAGTGCTAGAGTTCGTGCTGGCTACACCTTC,CSARVRAGYTF
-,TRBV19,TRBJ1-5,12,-,TGTGCCAGACACACCATGTATCAGCCCCAGCATTTT,CARHTMYQPQHF
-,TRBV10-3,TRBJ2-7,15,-,TGTGCCATCAGTGAGCCTGGACTTCTAACCTACGAGCAGTACTTC,CAISEPGLLTYEQYF
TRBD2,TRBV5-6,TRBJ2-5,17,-,TGTGCCAGCAGCTTGAGATTAGGGGCGGGGGTGGTAGAGACCCAGTACTTC,CASSLRLGAGVVETQYF
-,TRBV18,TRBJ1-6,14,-,TGTGCCAGCTCAGCAGGCCTGGATAATTCACCCCTCCACTTT,CASSAGLDNSPLHF
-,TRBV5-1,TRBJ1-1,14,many,TGCGCCAGCAGCTGGGGACCGGCGAACACTGAAGCTTTCTTT,CASSWGPANTEAFF
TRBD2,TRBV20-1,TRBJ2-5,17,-,TGCAGTGCCACCAGGGGGACTAGCGGGCCTCTTCAAGAGACCCAGTACTTC,CSATRGTSGPLQETQYF
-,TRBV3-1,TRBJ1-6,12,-,TGTGCCAGCAGCCGGGGGAATTCACCCCTCCACTTT,CASSRGNSPLHF
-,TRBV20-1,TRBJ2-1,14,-,TGCAGTGCTAGAGACGGGGTTACCTACAATGAGCAGTTCTTC,CSARDGVTYNEQFF
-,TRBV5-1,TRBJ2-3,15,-,TGCGCCAGCAGTGAACCGGGGGATAGCACAGATACGCAGTATTTT,CASSEPGDSTDTQYF
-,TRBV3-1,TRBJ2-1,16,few,TGTGCCAGCAGCACCTACGACAGCCGGGTCTACAATGAGCAGTTCTTC,CASSTYDSRVYNEQFF
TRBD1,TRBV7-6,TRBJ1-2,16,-,TGTGCCAGCAGCTTATCCCGCGGGACAGGGTTTAAAGGCTACACCTTC,CASSLSRGTGFKGYTF
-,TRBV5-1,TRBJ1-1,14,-,TGCGCCAGCAGCGGAGGGTTTGCGAACACTGAAGCTTTCTTT,CASSGGFANTEAFF
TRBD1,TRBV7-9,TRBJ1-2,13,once,TGTGCCAGCAGCCACAGGGGCCCCTATGGCTACACCTTC,CASSHRGPYGYTF
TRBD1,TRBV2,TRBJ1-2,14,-,TGTGCCAGCAGGGGACAGGGATATAACTATGGCTACACCTTC,CASRGQGYNYGYTF
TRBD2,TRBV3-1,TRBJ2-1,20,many,TGTGCCAGCAGCCAAGCGCGCGCGCTAGCGGGAGGGAGCTCCTACAATGAGCAGTTCTTC,CASSQARALAGGSSYNEQFF
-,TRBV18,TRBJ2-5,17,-,TGTGCCAGCTCACCCCTCGGAACGGCACCCGAGCAAGAGACCCAGTACTTC,CASSPLGTAPEQETQYF
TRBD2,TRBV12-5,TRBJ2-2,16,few,TGTGCTAGTGGTTTTTTACTAGCGGCCAACACCGGGGAGCTGTTTTTT,CASGFLLAANTGELFF
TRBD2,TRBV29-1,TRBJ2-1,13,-,TGCAGCGTTGATACACCGGGACTAAGCGAGCAGTTCTTC,CSVDTPGLSEQFF
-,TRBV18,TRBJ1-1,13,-,TGTGCCAGCTGTGAGGGGCTGAACACTGAAGCTTTCTTT,CASCEGLNTEAFF
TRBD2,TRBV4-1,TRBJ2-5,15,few,TGCGCCAGCAGCCAAGGGCCTAGCGGACAAGAGACCCAGTACTTC,CASSQGPSGQETQYF
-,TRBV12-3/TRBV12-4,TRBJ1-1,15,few,TGTGCCAGCAGTCCGTATCTCCGGGGGAGGACTGAAGCTTTCTTT,CASSPYLRGRTEAFF
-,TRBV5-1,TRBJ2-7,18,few,TGCGCCAGCAGCTTGACGGTCCAGGTGGCCTCCTTGACCTACGAGCAGTACTTC,CASSLTVQVASLTYEQYF
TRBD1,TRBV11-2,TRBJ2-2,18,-,TGTGCCAGCAGCTTAGATCAGGGGACAGGGAAATACACCGGGGAGCTGTTTTTT,CASSLDQGTGKYTGELFF
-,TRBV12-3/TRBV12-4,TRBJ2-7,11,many,TGTGCCAGCAGTTGGAGGGCCGAGCAGTACTTC,CASSWRAEQYF
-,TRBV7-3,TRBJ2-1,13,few,TGTGCCAGCAGCTTAATCCCCTACAATGAGCAGTTCTTC,CASSLIPYNEQFF
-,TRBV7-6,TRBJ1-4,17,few,TGTGCCAGCAGCTTAGAAGACGCCTTTCCAACTAATGAAAAACTGTTTTTT,CASSLEDAFPTNEKLFF
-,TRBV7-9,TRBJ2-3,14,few,TGTGCCAGCAGCTTAGGCGTCTCGCTAGATACGCAGTATTTT,CASSLGVSLDTQYF
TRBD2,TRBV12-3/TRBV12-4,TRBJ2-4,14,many,TGTGCCAGCAGTTCGACTAGCGGGAGTCGCATTCAGTACTTC,CASSSTSGSRIQYF
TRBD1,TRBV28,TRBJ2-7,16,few,TGTGCCAGCAGTTTACTATTGGGACAGGTCTTCTACGAGCAGTACTTC,CASSLLLGQVFYEQYF
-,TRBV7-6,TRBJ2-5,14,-,TGTGCCAGCAGCTTCCAGTCTCAACGGGAGACCCAGTACTTC,CASSFQSQRETQYF
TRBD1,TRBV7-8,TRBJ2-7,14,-,TGTGCCAGCAGCCGGGACAGGGGGGACTACGAGCAGTACTTC,CASSRDRGDYEQYF
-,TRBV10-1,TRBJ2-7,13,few,TGCGCCAGCAGTGAGGCTGGGACCGCCGAGCAGTACTTC,CASSEAGTAEQYF
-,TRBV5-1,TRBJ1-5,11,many,TGCGCCAGCAGCTTGAGCCAGCCCCAGCATTTT,CASSLSQPQHF
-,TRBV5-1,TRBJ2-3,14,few,TGCGCCAGCAGCTTAGGAGAGGGTCTGGATACGCAGTATTTT,CASSLGEGLDTQYF
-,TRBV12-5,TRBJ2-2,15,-,TGTGCTAGTGGTGGGTGGGGGGCGCGGACCGGGGAGCTGTTTTTT,CASGGWGARTGELFF
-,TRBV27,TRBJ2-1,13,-,TGTGCCAGTCAGGGAGTCGGCTACAATGAGCAGTTCTTC,CASQGVGYNEQFF
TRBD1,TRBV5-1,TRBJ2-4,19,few,TGCGCCAGCAGCTTGGTGGGACAGGGGCCTGTAGGAGTCAAAAACATTCAGTACTTC,CASSLVGQGPVGVKNIQYF
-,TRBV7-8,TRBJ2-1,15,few,TGTGCCAGCAGCTCGATAACGGTAGCCTACAATGAGCAGTTCTTC,CASSSITVAYNEQFF